This T cell receptor beta chain originates from a study of blood T cells in healthy people across ages (dated by TCRdb to between 2014 and 2017). For context, the study as a whole: In model experiments, template switching captured about one uniquely barcoded TCR beta cDNA molecule for every two T cells. Using deep sequencing normalized with unique cDNA molecular identifiers, the study measured how TCR beta repertoire diversity changes with age. Four age groups were formed from the donors: young (average approximately 16 years), middle-aged (just under 40), aged (more than 55) and long-lived (approximately 80). Two additional independent replicas of 1 million unique cDNA reads from the same blood draw were analyzed for two donors (one aged 18 to 29 and one aged 80 or older). Donors of different ages were randomly distributed across sequencing lanes to avoid experimental bias.

Receptor amplification or capture employed 5' RACE. Sequencing instrument: Illumina HiSeq 2500. A second roughly 6 to 11 cycle PCR used a sample-barcoded 5' primer and a J-beta primer mix. A template-switch 5' adaptor carrying 12 random nucleotides introduced a unique molecular identifier onto each TCR beta cDNA molecule. At least 3 million CDR3-containing paired-end reads were obtained from each sample. First-strand cDNA was synthesized from all RNA with the Mint cDNA synthesis kit, primed by a TRBC-specific oligonucleotide. After uracil-DNA glycosylase treatment, a first 18-cycle PCR used universal primers M1SS and BC2_uni_R on all cDNA. The paper's processing steps were these. Each sample was normalized by randomly selecting 1 million high-quality reads, each carrying a distinct molecular identifier. Instead of being binned into consensus sequences, reads with shared molecular identifiers were discarded. MiTCR, set to a Q25 quality threshold and the strictest error-elimination algorithm, was used for CDR3 identification, clonotype clustering and error correction. A nonparametric unseen species model with Euler transformation was used to estimate a lower bound on total TCR beta diversity. TCRdb reworked the public reads: Q25 trimming with fastp, MiXCR clone assembly, productive beta chains retained. Each record represents a unique CDR3 protein, reported with the most common genes and DNA among its rows. The V and J calls were determined by TCRdb, not by the authors. For this sample there are roughly 1.4 million distinct CDR3 sequences; almost 60% appear just once. The ten largest clones take up roughly 6.3% of the sample.

Results the study describes overall, beyond this receptor: Estimates of total diversity based on one million sequenced T cells were considered lower bounds and underestimates. Observed TCR beta diversity correlated strongly with the percentage of naive T cells measured by flow cytometry. Observed TCR beta diversity per million T cells fell roughly linearly with age, and a significant reduction was already apparent by age around 39. Bulk unsorted PBMC profiling prevented conclusive comparison of naive and antigen-experienced compartments. Donor CMV infection status was unknown, potentially confounding age-related changes in expanded clonotypes. Compared with the aged group, more naive CD4+ T cells, fewer expanded clones and increased TCR diversity were shown by the long-lived group, suggesting age selection.

A note on this clonotype: Its antigen remains unidentified. No much larger clone is present one base from it, and per-base qualities are unavailable.

Donors were roughly 40 systemically healthy Caucasian individuals from Russia aged 6 to 90 years. Around 10 milliliters of peripheral blood were drawn from each donor into EDTA-treated Vacutainer tubes. PBMCs were isolated by Ficoll-Paque density-gradient centrifugation, with at least 6 million obtained per sample. Total RNA, at least 6 micrograms per sample, was extracted from PBMCs with Trizol reagent. Naive CD45RAhigh/CD27high T cell percentages were measured by flow cytometry on a PBMC aliquot from every donor. The sequence was collected from a man between 18 and 29 years old in good health. Sequencing was performed on blood.

The CDR3 region reads CASRLGRADTDTQYF. The DNA reads TGTGCCAGCAGACTGGGGAGGGCCGACACAGATACGCAGTATTTT. The chain is made from TRBV3-1 and TRBJ2-3; 7 bases in the middle match TRBD2. The V end gives up 6 bases and the J end 2 bases, leaving 8 bases in the junction not matched to a gene. The germline V gene (reference sequence) provides CDR1 LGHDT and CDR2 YNNKEL. CDR3 length: 15 amino acids, cysteine to phenylalanine. CDR3 DNA only is kept here, 45 bases in frame from base 1.